This T cell receptor (beta chain) was retrieved from a study of lymphopenia after photon versus proton radiotherapy. TCRdb's copy holds only in-frame clones and misses some; the assay was immunoSEQ multiplex PCR. Here the sample spans approximately 30,000 clones, 90% to 95% being singletons. This receptor was identified in a woman aged 50 to 65 with cholangiocarcinoma. This sample comprised peripheral blood, obtained from a patient treated with photon-based radiotherapy.

CDR3 protein: CASSENSNYGYTF. In DNA, the CDR3 is TGCGCCAGCAGTGAGAACAGTAACTATGGCTACACCTTC. This chain connects TRBV10-1 to TRBJ1-2; D not resolved. The CDR3 covers 13 residues. The V end was cut by 2 bases, the J end by 1 base, with 5 bases between. Germline CDR1 WNHNN, CDR2 SYGVQD (reference sequence).